Each of the 30 T cell receptor beta chains below was sequenced from the same sample in a study of blood T cells in healthy people across ages. Using a J-beta primer mix together with a sample-barcoded 5' primer, a second PCR was run for roughly 7 to 11 cycles. TCRdb ran MiXCR on the 5' RACE reads and lists one entry per CDR3 protein. The sample carries roughly 830,000 distinct CDR3 sequences, around 62% recorded once. Sequencing was performed on blood. All receptors come from a young man in good health.

The V gene is TRBV6-2 or TRBV6-3, the J gene TRBJ2-7; D remains ambiguous. Judging by the DNA end, TRBJ2-4 fits better; the J call may be wrong. Germline CDR1 MNHEY, CDR2 SVGEGT. The CDR3 is made up of 15 amino acids. The CDR3 protein is CASSYARVAKNIQYF. The CDR3 region has the DNA TGTGCCAGCAGTTACGCCAGAGTAGCCAAAAACATTCAGTACTTC.

This chain connects TRBV19 to TRBJ2-3; no reliable D call. Germline CDR1 and CDR2: LNHDA and SQIVND (reference sequence). The CDR3 has 14 amino acids. The V and J ends lost 2 bases and 1 base respectively, with 7 bases between them. The CDR3 coding sequence is TGTGCCAGTAGTATAAAACAGCGCACAGATACGCAGTATTTT. Its translation: CASSIKQRTDTQYF.

This clonotype was observed a few times. The rearrangement links TRBV28 to TRBJ1-6; 10 bases align to TRBD1. The length of the CDR3 is 16 residues. From germline, CDR1 is MDHEN and CDR2 SYDVKM. V was clipped by 3 bases and J by 8 bases; unmatched bases: 7. CDR3 sequence reads: CASSFLRTGGYSPLHF. The CDR3 bases are TGTGCCAGCAGTTTCTTAAGGACAGGGGGGTATTCACCCCTCCACTTT.

The chain has TRBV9 and TRBJ2-4; D not resolved. The assigned J gene may be wrong: the sequence end matches TRBJ2-7 better. This CDR3 spans 15 amino acids. Germline V gives CDR1 SGDLS, CDR2 YYNGEE. The CDR3 here is CASSVGGNSLYEQYF. The CDR3 DNA sequence: TGTGCCAGCAGCGTAGGAGGAAATAGCCTCTACGAGCAGTACTTC.

This rearrangement joins TRBV4-2 to TRBJ2-1; D unresolved. Germline-derived CDR1 and CDR2 are LGHNA and YNFKEQ. The V gene lost 6 bases and the J gene lost 0 bases, with 12 bases spanning the gap. CDR3 length: 15 residues. The CDR3 reads CASRRSRDSYNEQFF. The CDR3, as DNA: TGTGCCAGCAGAAGAAGTAGAGACTCCTACAATGAGCAGTTCTTC.

The chain combines TRBV7-9 with TRBJ2-3; 10 bases line up with TRBD2. In germline, CDR1 is SEHNR, CDR2 FQNEAQ (reference sequence). The CDR3 is made up of 17 amino acids. V dropped 5 bases and J dropped 2; count of bases not matched to a gene: 10. This CDR3 reads CASSPLLAGVPTDTQYF. In DNA, the CDR3 is TGTGCCAGCAGCCCACTTCTAGCGGGGGTCCCCACAGATACGCAGTATTTT.

The CDR3 spells CSASTVRGAETQYF. The CDR3 DNA reads TGCAGTGCTAGTACTGTTCGGGGGGCAGAGACCCAGTACTTC. J is TRBJ2-5 and V is TRBV20-1; D possibly corresponds to TRBD2 (7 bases). Looked up from germline, CDR1 is DFQATT and CDR2 is SNEGSKA (reference sequence). Trimming took 3 bases from V and 4 from J, leaving 15 bases between them. The CDR3 totals 14 residues.

The rearrangement joins TRBV3-1 to TRBJ2-4; D tentatively fits TRBD1 or TRBD2 (6 bases each). Trimming removed 1 base at V and 8 bases at J, with 15 bases between. Germline V gene sequence: CDR1 LGHDT, CDR2 YNNKEL (reference sequence). The CDR3 contains 15 residues. For the CDR3, the DNA is TGTGCCAGCAGCCAAGGGGGGGTAGGGGGAGACATTCAGTACTTC. As protein: CASSQGGVGGDIQYF.

The rearrangement uses TRBV6-1 and TRBJ2-4; 7 bases line up with TRBD1. The CDR3 length is 17 residues. Germline loops: CDR1 MNHNS, CDR2 SASEGT. V shed 1 base, J shed 0 bases, and the junction held 6 bases outside the gene matches. The CDR3 loop is CASSEVGTGEAKNIQYF. The CDR3 DNA sequence: TGTGCCAGCAGTGAAGTGGGCACAGGGGAAGCCAAAAACATTCAGTACTTC.

V usage is TRBV25-1 and J usage is TRBJ2-1; 8 bases are shared with TRBD1. The junction had 3 bases not matched to a gene; V was cut back by 1 base and J by 7 bases. The length of the CDR3 is 14 residues. From germline, CDR1 is MGHDK and CDR2 SYGVNS. The DNA for the CDR3 is TGTGCCAGCAGTGAATGGCAGGGGGCGAATGAGCAGTTCTTC. Residues: CASSEWQGANEQFF.

This clonotype was found a few times. This chain connects TRBV20-1 to TRBJ2-1, with D unresolved. V gave up 0 bases and J gave up 3 bases, with 0 bases separating them. The CDR3 totals 11 residues. CDR1 DFQATT and CDR2 SNEGSKA come from the germline V gene (reference sequence). This CDR3 reads CSARDYNEQFF. DNA for the CDR3: TGCAGTGCTAGAGACTACAATGAGCAGTTCTTC.

This clonotype was detected only once. The V gene is TRBV12-3 or TRBV12-4, the J gene TRBJ2-1; D gene uncertain. V was clipped by 7 bases and J by 10 bases, with 20 bases between them. This CDR3 contains 14 residues. The CDR3 is CASTSMRPQGEQFF. The CDR3, as DNA: TGTGCCAGCACCTCAATGAGACCTCAAGGCGAGCAGTTCTTC.

The chain links TRBV20-1 to TRBJ1-5; D is ambiguous. This CDR3 is 14 amino acids long. The germline V gene has CDR1 DFQATT and CDR2 SNEGSKA (reference sequence). V lost 0 bases to trimming and J lost 2 bases, with 8 bases between them. The CDR3 reads CSARDPLGNQPQHF. DNA of the CDR3: TGCAGTGCTAGAGACCCCTTAGGCAATCAGCCCCAGCATTTT.

In this sample, this clonotype turned up once. V gene TRBV10-3 combines with J gene TRBJ2-6; 14 nucleotides match TRBD2. Trimming cost V 8 bases and J 3 bases; bases outside gene matches: 0. CDR1 ENHRY and CDR2 SYGVKD come from the germline V gene. There are 15 residues in the CDR3. The CDR3 DNA follows: TGTGCCATCGGGACTAGCGGGGGTGGGGCCAACGTCCTGACTTTC. The encoded protein is CAIGTSGGGANVLTF.

The chain uses TRBV14 and TRBJ1-1; TRBD1 aligns across 10 bases. Germline V CDR1 and CDR2: SGHDN, FVKESK. This CDR3 spans 15 amino acids. Trimming took 3 bases from V and 0 from J; bases not matched to a gene: 1. CDR3 in DNA: TGTGCCAGCAGCCAGGGACAGGGGATGAACACTGAAGCTTTCTTT. Protein: CASSQGQGMNTEAFF. Looking up the rest from reference TRBV14 and TRBJ1-1 gives the full variable domain: EAGVTQFPSHSVIEKGQTVTLRCDPISGHDNLYWYRRVMGKEIKFLLHFVKESKQDESGMPNNRFLAERTGGTYSTLKVQPAELEDSGVYFCASSQGQGMNTEAFFGQGTRLTVV.

This clonotype has a handful of counts. This chain uses TRBV27 with TRBJ1-2, with TRBD1 matching 7 bases. The CDR3 totals 14 residues. CDR1 and CDR2 from the germline V gene are MNHEY and SMNVEV (reference sequence). Germline trimming cut 4 bases from V and 6 bases from J; bases unmatched to any gene: 8. The CDR3 spells CASSSRQGRHGYTF. CDR3 DNA sequence: TGTGCCAGCAGTTCCAGACAGGGTCGCCATGGCTACACCTTC.

The V call is TRBV3-1, the J call TRBJ2-7; D remains ambiguous. The CDR3 length is 15 residues. The germline CDR1 and CDR2 sequences are LGHDT and YNNKEL (reference sequence). V was shortened by 0 bases and J by 5 bases, with 14 bases between the two germline ends. In DNA, the CDR3 is TGTGCCAGCAGCCAAGATCCAGTTTCCCGGGACGAGCAGTACTTC. Protein product: CASSQDPVSRDEQYF.

The CDR3 bases are TGTGCCAGCAGTAGTGACAGGGGGCGACTACTCACAGATACGCAGTATTTT. Translated: CASSSDRGRLLTDTQYF. The genes are TRBV28 and TRBJ2-3, with TRBD1 identical over 10 bases. V lost 5 bases to trimming and J lost 2 bases; unmatched junction nucleotides: 10. The germline V gene encodes CDR1 MDHEN and CDR2 SYDVKM. The CDR3 spans 17 residues.

Here the CDR3 reads CASSQDGVTLSPLHF. CDR3 DNA: TGCGCCAGCAGCCAAGACGGGGTAACCCTTTCACCCCTCCACTTT. The rearrangement links TRBV4-3 to TRBJ1-6; D gene ambiguous. Germline CDR1 reads LGHNA; CDR2 reads YSLEER. V lost 0 bases and J lost 9, with 12 bases in between. This CDR3 comprises 15 residues.

This sequence joins TRBV4-2 and TRBJ2-4, with 8 bases aligning to TRBD1. The end of the DNA is better explained by TRBJ2-7, so the J call may be wrong. Germline V gene lookup returns CDR1 LGHNA and CDR2 YNFKEQ. The CDR3 runs to 18 residues. The CDR3 coding sequence is TGTGCCAGCAGCCAAGAACCACAGGGGGGAGCTATCTCCTACGAGCAGTACTTC. Translating it yields CASSQEPQGGAISYEQYF.

This clonotype has only a few counts. This chain connects TRBV6-5 to TRBJ1-6; D is perhaps TRBD1 (6 bases). The germline V gene has CDR1 MNHEY and CDR2 SVGAGI. V lost 6 bases, J lost 5 bases, and 17 bases lay in between. CDR3 size: 16 residues. This CDR3 reads CASSQQGGPHNSPLHF. The DNA of the CDR3 is TGTGCCAGCAGCCAACAAGGGGGGCCTCATAATTCACCCCTCCACTTT.

The chain uses TRBV12-3 or TRBV12-4 and TRBJ2-7, with no clear D. Between the trimmed V and J ends, which lost 2 bases and 6 bases, there was a span of 11 bases. The CDR3 consists of 13 residues. DNA for the CDR3: TGTGCCAGCAGTTTATTCAAAGGTAGCGAGCAGTACTTC. Translated: CASSLFKGSEQYF.

This clonotype has only one observation. The chain uses TRBV5-6 and TRBJ2-1, with D hard to call. This CDR3 is built from 11 residues. Germline loops: CDR1 SGHDT, CDR2 YYEEEE. Between the trimmed V and J ends, which lost 3 bases and 10 bases, there was a span of 8 bases. CDR3 loop: CASSSYTEQFF. The CDR3 region has the DNA TGTGCCAGCAGCTCTTATACCGAGCAGTTCTTC.

This chain connects TRBV12-3 or TRBV12-4 to TRBJ2-4; D not certain. The germline V and J ends were trimmed by 5 bases and 0 bases, with 8 bases remaining between them. This CDR3 comprises 14 residues. The CDR3 reads CASSQMTAKNIQYF. CDR3 DNA sequence: TGTGCCAGCAGTCAAATGACAGCCAAAAACATTCAGTACTTC.

This clonotype has just one count. At one boundary the junction diverges from the germline segment, which might be a read error. The V and J genes are TRBV20-1 and TRBJ2-1; D is possibly TRBD1 (5 bases). The CDR3 sequence is 13 residues long. Germline V CDR1 and CDR2: DFQATT, SNEGSKA (reference sequence). Here the CDR3 DNA reads TGCAGTGCTGATGGGGAATTGGACAATGAGCAGTTTTTC. Translating it yields CSADGELDNEQFF.

The chain has TRBV9 and TRBJ2-1; D is perhaps TRBD2 (5 bases). CDR1 is SGDLS, CDR2 YYNGEE, per germline. The CDR3 sequence is 14 residues long. V gave up 4 bases and J gave up 7 bases, with 15 bases separating them. CDR3: CASSPRTSVNEQFF. CDR3 DNA sequence: TGTGCCAGCAGCCCCAGAACTAGTGTGAATGAGCAGTTCTTC.

In its sample, this clonotype was seen a few times. The V and J genes are TRBV2 and TRBJ2-1, with 8 nucleotides matching TRBD2. From germline, CDR1 is SNHLY and CDR2 FYNNEI. The CDR3 is made up of 12 amino acids. V lost 8 bases to trimming and J lost 7 bases; unmatched junction nucleotides: 4. CDR3 residues: CASCSGGNEQFF. The DNA of the CDR3 is TGTGCCAGCTGCAGCGGGGGTAATGAGCAGTTCTTC.

CDR3 residues: CASSPSLGVPKNIQYF. The CDR3 DNA follows: TGTGCCAGCAGCCCCAGCCTCGGGGTTCCCAAAAACATTCAGTACTTC. The chain employs TRBV3-1 and TRBJ2-4; TRBD2 is a possible D gene (5 bases). In germline, CDR1 is LGHDT, CDR2 YNNKEL (reference sequence). This CDR3 region has 16 residues. The germline V and J ends were trimmed by 4 bases and 2 bases, with 15 bases remaining between them. Variable domain in full (rest from reference TRBV3-1 and TRBJ2-4): DTAVSQTPKYLVTQMGNDKSIKCEQNLGHDTMYWYKQDSKKFLKIMFSYNNKELIINETVPNRFSPKSPDKAHLNLHINSLELGDSAVYFCASSPSLGVPKNIQYFGAGTRLSVL.

The CDR3 DNA reads as TGTGCCAGCAGCTTAGCGGGGGGAAGGAGCTCCGAGCAGTACTTC. Protein sequence: CASSLAGGRSSEQYF. The chain is built from TRBV7-2 and TRBJ2-7; a possible D gene is TRBD2 (6 bases). V was trimmed by 0 bases and J by 6 bases, leaving 15 bases between them. Germline CDR1 SGHTA, CDR2 FQGNSA. The CDR3 is made up of 15 amino acids.

The J gene is TRBJ2-5, the V gene TRBV4-3; perhaps TRBD2 as D (5 bases). The CDR3 consists of 14 residues. Germline lookup yields CDR1 LGHNA and CDR2 YSLEER. V lost 1 base and J 11 bases, leaving 17 bases between the germline ends. Written as DNA, the CDR3 is TGCGCCAGCAGCCAAGTGCTACTAGGAAATGAGCAGTACTTC. It codes for CASSQVLLGNEQYF.